A single sample gave rise to the 31 T cell receptor beta chains below, sequenced in a study of blood T cell repertoires in COVID-19. Generated by immunoSEQ multiplex PCR, the TCRdb table keeps only in-frame clones and is missing some. This table holds approximately 280,000 clones, approximately 84% found once. Sequenced input: peripheral blood. The receptor source for this set is a human donor with COVID-19, enrolled during active disease. The donor label of this sample is uncertain.

V usage is TRBV6-5 and J usage is TRBJ2-1; TRBD2 aligns across 10 bases. Looked up from germline, CDR1 is MNHEY and CDR2 is SVGAGI. This CDR3 comprises 16 residues. Trimming cost V 2 bases and J 9 bases; bases outside gene matches: 10. The CDR3 DNA reads TGTGCCAGCAGTTACAAGAGCGGGAGGGCCAGTTCTGAGCAGTTCTTC. It encodes CASSYKSGRASSEQFF.

The sample holds one count of this clone. This rearrangement joins TRBV18 to TRBJ1-2, with 8 bases matching TRBD1. This CDR3 contains 16 residues. The junction had 7 bases not matched to a gene; V was cut back by 1 base and J by 3 bases. CDR1 and CDR2 (germline): KGHSH, LQKENI. In nucleotides, the CDR3 is TGTGCCAGCTCACCACAAATGACAGGGGAGGACTATGGCTACACCTTC. Its translation: CASSPQMTGEDYGYTF.

The V call is TRBV28, the J call TRBJ2-1, with D possibly TRBD2 on 6 matching bases. Between the trimmed V and J ends, which lost 2 bases and 2 bases, there was a span of 16 bases. Germline V lookup: CDR1 MDHEN, CDR2 SYDVKM. The CDR3 covers 17 residues. The CDR3 is CASSLKGLPNPYNEQFF. CDR3 DNA: TGTGCCAGCAGTTTAAAGGGACTCCCCAACCCCTACAATGAGCAGTTCTTC. Full variable domain (outside the CDR3, taken from reference TRBV28 and TRBJ2-1): DVKVTQSSRYLVKRTGEKVFLECVQDMDHENMFWYRQDPGLGLRLIYFSYDVKMKEKGDIPEGYSVSREKKERFSLILESASTNQTSMYLCASSLKGLPNPYNEQFFGPGTRLTVL.

The chain links TRBV9 to TRBJ2-7, with D perhaps matching TRBD2 (5 bases). V was shortened by 0 bases and J by 6 bases, with 13 bases between the two germline ends. This CDR3 spans 14 amino acids. CDR1 and CDR2 (germline): SGDLS, YYNGEE. The DNA for the CDR3 is TGTGCCAGCAGCGTAGTTGCGGGTCCCGGCGAGCAGTACTTC. This codes for CASSVVAGPGEQYF.

The genes are TRBV2 and TRBJ1-5; 7 nucleotides match TRBD1. The germline V gene encodes CDR1 SNHLY and CDR2 FYNNEI. V lost 5 bases and J lost 6; bases outside the gene matches: 7. This CDR3 region has 14 residues. The CDR3 nucleotides read TGTGCCAGCAGTACCGGGACAGACGGTCAGCCCCAGCATTTT. This codes for CASSTGTDGQPQHF. Based on the CDR3 plus reference TRBV2 and TRBJ1-5, the full variable domain is EPEVTQTPSHQVTQMGQEVILRCVPISNHLYFYWYRQILGQKVEFLVSFYNNEISEKSEIFDDQFSVERPDGSNFTLKIRSTKLEDSAMYFCASSTGTDGQPQHFGDGTRLSIL.

This rearrangement joins TRBV7-2 to TRBJ2-2; 10 bases are a match to TRBD2. CDR1 and CDR2 from the germline V gene are SGHTA and FQGNSA. V was clipped by 5 bases and J by 8 bases; unmatched bases: 8. The CDR3 sequence is 15 residues long. CDR3 loop: CASSPSRAGGGELFF. DNA for the CDR3: TGTGCCAGCAGCCCAAGTCGAGCGGGAGGGGGGGAGCTGTTTTTT.

The CDR3 DNA follows: TGCGCCAGCAGCGGGGGGTCGACAGGGTCTACCTATGGCTACACCTTC. Protein: CASSGGSTGSTYGYTF. This chain links TRBV5-1 with TRBJ1-2, with 7 nucleotides matching TRBD1. Germline values: CDR1 SGHRS, CDR2 YFSETQ. This CDR3 comprises 16 residues. V lost 4 bases to trimming and J lost 4 bases; unmatched junction nucleotides: 13.

The chain couples TRBV6-4 to TRBJ2-1, with D maybe TRBD2 (6 bases). The CDR3 spans 17 residues. The V gene's germline CDR1 is MRHNA and CDR2 SNTAGT. V was trimmed by 4 bases and J by 0 bases, leaving 16 bases between them. As DNA, the CDR3 is TGTGCCAGCAGTGCTCAATGGGGGAGGAGCTCCTACAATGAGCAGTTCTTC. Its protein is CASSAQWGRSSYNEQFF.

The chain recombines TRBV7-9 with TRBJ1-6; TRBD1 matches at 9 bases. The germline V gene encodes CDR1 SEHNR and CDR2 FQNEAQ (reference sequence). V lost 2 bases, J lost 6 bases, and 5 bases stayed unmatched. This CDR3 has 16 residues. This CDR3 is CASSLSGGQGNSPLHF. DNA of the CDR3: TGTGCCAGCAGCTTATCTGGGGGACAGGGTAATTCACCCCTCCACTTT.

The chain has TRBV19 and TRBJ2-7; a weak D match, TRBD2 (6 bases). CDR3 length: 15 residues. CDR1 and CDR2 from the germline V gene are LNHDA and SQIVND (reference sequence). With 6 bases removed from V and 2 bases from J, the gap between germline ends came to 17 bases. This chain's CDR3 is CASSFRDWEAYEQYF. Written as DNA, the CDR3 is TGTGCCAGTAGCTTTCGTGATTGGGAGGCCTACGAGCAGTACTTC.

This sequence joins TRBV28 and TRBJ2-5; the match to TRBD2 covers 9 bases. The CDR3 sequence is 13 residues long. The trim removed 8 bases at V and 5 bases at J, leaving 6 bases unmatched. The germline V gene encodes CDR1 MDHEN and CDR2 SYDVKM. The CDR3 loop reads CASGGRALETQYF. In nucleotides, the CDR3 is TGTGCCAGCGGCGGGAGGGCCCTCGAGACCCAGTACTTC.

The J gene is TRBJ2-3, the V gene TRBV5-1; 9 bases are shared with TRBD2. Germline V gene data show CDR1 as SGHRS and CDR2 as YFSETQ. The V gene end was trimmed by 2 bases and the J gene end by 1 base; junction bases not matched to a gene: 8. The CDR3 length is 17 residues. The CDR3 spells CASSLGGRAWGTDTQYF. DNA of the CDR3: TGCGCCAGCAGCTTAGGCGGGAGGGCCTGGGGCACAGATACGCAGTATTTT.

V and J are TRBV7-2 and TRBJ2-3; 10 nucleotides align to TRBD2. The germline V gene has CDR1 SGHTA and CDR2 FQGNSA. The CDR3 runs to 18 residues. V lost 0 bases and J lost 2; bases outside the gene matches: 8. The CDR3 DNA sequence: TGTGCCAGCAGCTTAGCGCTATCACTAGCGGGGACCACAGATACGCAGTATTTT. Translation: CASSLALSLAGTTDTQYF.

The J gene is TRBJ2-4, the V gene TRBV19, with TRBD1 matching over 10 bases. CDR3 size: 17 residues. Germline V lookup: CDR1 LNHDA, CDR2 SQIVND (reference sequence). Unmatched junction bases numbered 10, after V lost 5 bases and J lost 3 bases. The CDR3 coding sequence is TGTGCCAGTAGTTACCGGACAGGGGGTTCGGGCAAAAACATTCAGTACTTC. As protein: CASSYRTGGSGKNIQYF.

This chain joins TRBV19 and TRBJ1-5; TRBD1 matches 8 bases. CDR3 size: 15 residues. CDR1 is LNHDA and CDR2 is SQIVND in the germline V gene (reference sequence). The V segment lost 4 bases and the J segment 3 bases; nucleotides outside the gene matches: 5. CDR3: CASSNGQGVNQPQHF. The CDR3 DNA reads TGTGCCAGTAGTAACGGACAGGGCGTCAATCAGCCCCAGCATTTT.

This rearrangement joins TRBV3-1 (or the pseudogene TRBV3-2) to TRBJ1-5; D remains ambiguous. V was shortened by 3 bases and J by 6 bases, with 6 bases between the two germline ends. Germline values: CDR1 LGHDT, CDR2 YNNKEL (reference sequence). The CDR3 runs to 12 residues. CDR3 sequence: CASSQARQPQHF. The CDR3 DNA follows: TGTGCCAGCAGCCAGGCCCGTCAGCCCCAGCATTTT.

The chain uses TRBV27 and TRBJ1-1; 7 bases align to TRBD1. Germline values: CDR1 MNHEY, CDR2 SMNVEV (reference sequence). J gave up 4 bases and V 4 bases, and 9 bases lay outside the gene matches. This CDR3 comprises 15 residues. The DNA for the CDR3 is TGTGCCAGCAGTTCACCTTCGACAGGGACCACTGAAGCTTTCTTT. Translation: CASSSPSTGTTEAFF.

In this sample, this clone turned up once. The same CDR3 is also encoded by other DNA sequences in this sample. The chain couples TRBV5-1 to TRBJ2-2, with D unclear. CDR3 length equals 15 residues. Germline assignment: CDR1 SGHRS and CDR2 YFSETQ. V lost 2 bases and J lost 0, with 8 bases in between. The CDR3 loop is CASSLSGANTGELFF. The CDR3 coding sequence is TGCGCCAGCAGCTTAAGTGGAGCGAACACCGGGGAGCTGTTTTTT.

The V gene is TRBV6-6, the J gene TRBJ2-1; 7 bases map to TRBD1. The CDR3 extends over 16 amino acids. Trimming removed 6 bases from V and 2 bases from J; junction bases left unmatched: 10. CDR1 and CDR2 (germline): MNHNY, SVGAGI (reference sequence). CDR3 residues: CASSSISGTAYNEQFF. CDR3 coding DNA: TGTGCCAGCAGCTCTATCTCCGGGACAGCCTACAATGAGCAGTTCTTC.

CDR3 DNA: TGTGCCAGCAGCTATAACGTGGCTTTCTTT. This gives the protein CASSYNVAFF. The V and J genes are TRBV28 and TRBJ1-1, with D unclear. Trimming took 6 bases from V and 11 from J, leaving 10 bases between them. This CDR3 has 10 amino acids. Germline V CDR1 and CDR2: MDHEN, SYDVKM.

The chain recombines TRBV10-2 with TRBJ2-3; tentatively, D is TRBD1 (6 bases). V lost 7 bases and J 4 bases, leaving 6 bases between the germline ends. This CDR3 has 11 residues. The V gene's germline CDR1 is WSHSY and CDR2 SAAADI. CDR3: CASKGADTQYF. The CDR3 DNA reads as TGCGCCAGCAAGGGGGCAGATACGCAGTATTTT.

The CDR3 spells CAWTGGGTETQYF. Here the CDR3 DNA reads TGTGCCTGGACGGGGGGAGGGACGGAGACCCAGTACTTC. The J gene is TRBJ2-5, the V gene TRBV30; TRBD2 matches 7 bases. Germline CDR1 GTSNPN, CDR2 SVGIG (reference sequence). The CDR3 length is 13 residues. Trimming took 4 bases from V and 5 from J; bases not matched to a gene: 7.

This chain joins TRBV7-2 and TRBJ1-5; D gene unclear. Trimming pared 8 bases from V and 0 bases from J, leaving 11 bases between. The germline gives CDR1 SGHTA, CDR2 FQGNSA. The CDR3 extends over 14 amino acids. CDR3 protein: CASGPGYSNQPQHF. CDR3 bases: TGTGCCAGCGGCCCAGGATATAGCAATCAGCCCCAGCATTTT.

This sequence joins TRBV28 and TRBJ1-1; the D gene is possibly TRBD1 (5 bases). V dropped 3 bases and J dropped 1 base, with 9 bases sitting between them. In germline, CDR1 is MDHEN, CDR2 SYDVKM. The CDR3 sequence is 14 residues long. For the CDR3, the DNA is TGTGCCAGCAGTTTTGGGAGGGGGAACACTGAAGCTTTCTTT. Translated, it gives CASSFGRGNTEAFF.

The count of this clone is one. This rearrangement joins TRBV15 to TRBJ2-2, with 14 bases identical to TRBD2. Trimming removed 5 bases from V and 5 bases from J; junction bases left unmatched: 10. The V gene's germline CDR1 is LNHNV and CDR2 YYDKDF (reference sequence). This CDR3 has 18 residues. The CDR3 DNA is TGTGCCACCAGCCGATCGGGGACTAGCGGGAGTTTAACCGGGGAGCTGTTTTTT. Amino acid sequence: CATSRSGTSGSLTGELFF.

This clone was detected only once. The J gene is TRBJ2-1, the V gene TRBV19; 7 bases map to TRBD2. Germline V gene lookup returns CDR1 LNHDA and CDR2 SQIVND (reference sequence). The CDR3 contains 16 residues. V lost 5 bases to trimming and J lost 2 bases; unmatched junction nucleotides: 9. This chain's CDR3 is CASSPRREVTYNEQFF. CDR3 in DNA: TGTGCCAGTAGTCCTCGCCGGGAGGTCACCTACAATGAGCAGTTCTTC.

This chain uses TRBV7-3 with TRBJ2-3; D possibly corresponds to TRBD2 (5 bases). Trimming took 0 bases from V and 2 from J, leaving 9 bases between them. CDR3 length equals 15 residues. Germline assignment: CDR1 SGHTA and CDR2 FQGTGA. For the CDR3, the DNA is TGTGCCAGCAGCTTAACGGTTAGCGTCACAGATACGCAGTATTTT. Protein product: CASSLTVSVTDTQYF. Together with reference TRBV7-3 and TRBJ2-3, the CDR3 gives the full variable domain: GAGVSQTPSNKVTEKGKYVELRCDPISGHTALYWYRQSLGQGPEFLIYFQGTGAADDSGLPNDRFFAVRPEGSVSTLKIQRTERGDSAVYLCASSLTVSVTDTQYFGPGTRLTVL.

The CDR3 coding sequence is TGTGCCAGTAGTCCACCCGACAGGAATCAGCCCCAGCATTTT. Protein: CASSPPDRNQPQHF. The genes are TRBV19 and TRBJ1-5, with a possible D match to TRBD1 (6 bases). Between the trimmed V and J ends, which lost 5 bases and 4 bases, there was a span of 12 bases. The germline V gene has CDR1 LNHDA and CDR2 SQIVND (reference sequence). This CDR3 has 14 residues. The full variable domain, rest sourced from reference TRBV19 and TRBJ1-5, is DGGITQSPKYLFRKEGQNVTLSCEQNLNHDAMYWYRQDPGQGLRLIYYSQIVNDFQKGDIAEGYSVSREKKESFPLTVTSAQKNPTAFYLCASSPPDRNQPQHFGDGTRLSIL.

The V gene is TRBV30, the J gene TRBJ1-2; possible D gene TRBD1, 5 bases. From germline, CDR1 is GTSNPN and CDR2 SVGIG (reference sequence). Trimming took off 0 bases at V and 2 bases at J, with 13 bases between the two ends. CDR3 size: 15 residues. In nucleotides, the CDR3 is TGTGCCTGGAGTGTGATGGTCGGGGGAAACTATGGCTACACCTTC. Its translation is CAWSVMVGGNYGYTF.

The DNA for the CDR3 is TGTGCCAGCAGTGACGGACTAGCCACAGATACGCAGTATTTT. Its translation is CASSDGLATDTQYF. This sequence joins TRBV6-1 and TRBJ2-3; 8 bases are a match to TRBD2. The J segment lost 2 bases and the V segment lost 3 bases, leaving 1 base of the junction unmatched. CDR1 is MNHNS and CDR2 is SASEGT in the germline V gene. The CDR3 has 14 residues.

The chain combines TRBV28 with TRBJ2-1, with TRBD2 matching 9 bases. Per germline, CDR1 MDHEN and CDR2 SYDVKM. The J segment lost 2 bases and the V segment lost 10 bases, leaving 12 bases of the junction unmatched. The CDR3 has 16 amino acids. Written as DNA, the CDR3 is TGTGCCACCCAGGGTGGTAGCGGGAGCACCTACAATGAGCAGTTCTTC. It yields the protein CATQGGSGSTYNEQFF.